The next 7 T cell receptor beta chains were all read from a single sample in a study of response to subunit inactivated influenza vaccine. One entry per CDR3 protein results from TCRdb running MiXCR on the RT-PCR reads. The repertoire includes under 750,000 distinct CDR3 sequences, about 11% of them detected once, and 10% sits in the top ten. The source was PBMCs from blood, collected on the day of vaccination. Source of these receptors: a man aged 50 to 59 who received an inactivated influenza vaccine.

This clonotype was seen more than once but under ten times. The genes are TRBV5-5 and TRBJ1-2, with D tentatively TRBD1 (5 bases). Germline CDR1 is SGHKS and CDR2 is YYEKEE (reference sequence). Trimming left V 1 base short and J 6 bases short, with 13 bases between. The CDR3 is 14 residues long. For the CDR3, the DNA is TGTGCCAGCAGCTTGCGCGGGGCGCGCGATGGCTACACCTTC. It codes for CASSLRGARDGYTF. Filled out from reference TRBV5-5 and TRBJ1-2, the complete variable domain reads DAGVTQSPTHLIKTRGQQVTLRCSPISGHKSVSWYQQVLGQGPQFIFQYYEKEERGRGNFPDRFSARQFPNYSSELNVNALLLGDSALYLCASSLRGARDGYTFGSGTRLTVV.

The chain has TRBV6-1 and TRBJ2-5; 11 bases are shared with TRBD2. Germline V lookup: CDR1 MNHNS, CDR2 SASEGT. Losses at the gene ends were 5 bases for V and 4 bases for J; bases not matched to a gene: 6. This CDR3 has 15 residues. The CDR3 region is CASSTLAGGRETQYF. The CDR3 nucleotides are TGTGCCAGCAGTACGCTAGCGGGAGGTCGAGAGACCCAGTACTTC.

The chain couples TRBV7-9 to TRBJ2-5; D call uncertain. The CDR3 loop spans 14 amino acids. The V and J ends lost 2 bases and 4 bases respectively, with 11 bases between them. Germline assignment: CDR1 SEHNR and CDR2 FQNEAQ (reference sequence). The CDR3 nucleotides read TGTGCCAGCAGCTTATTGCCCCTCCGAGAGACCCAGTACTTC. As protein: CASSLLPLRETQYF.

This CDR3 reads CASSLAPAEQETQYF. CDR3 bases: TGTGCCAGCAGCTTAGCGCCGGCAGAGCAAGAGACCCAGTACTTC. The chain uses TRBV7-9 and TRBJ2-5, with D unresolved. This CDR3 region has 15 residues. Germline CDR1 is SEHNR and CDR2 is FQNEAQ (reference sequence). The V and J ends lost 0 bases and 2 bases respectively, with 10 bases between them.

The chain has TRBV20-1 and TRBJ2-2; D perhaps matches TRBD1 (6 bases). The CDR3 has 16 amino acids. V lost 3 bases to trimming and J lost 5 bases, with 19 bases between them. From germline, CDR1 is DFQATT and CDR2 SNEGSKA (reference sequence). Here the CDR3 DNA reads TGCAGTGCTAGGGGGACAATTAGAAGGGATACCGGGGAGCTGTTTTTT. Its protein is CSARGTIRRDTGELFF.

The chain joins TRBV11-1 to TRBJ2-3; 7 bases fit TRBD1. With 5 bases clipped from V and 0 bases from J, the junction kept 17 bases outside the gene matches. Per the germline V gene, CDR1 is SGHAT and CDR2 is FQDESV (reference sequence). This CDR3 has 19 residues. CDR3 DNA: TGTGCCAGCAGCCCCCAGCCGGGACAGCGCTTCCCTAGCACAGATACGCAGTATTTT. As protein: CASSPQPGQRFPSTDTQYF.

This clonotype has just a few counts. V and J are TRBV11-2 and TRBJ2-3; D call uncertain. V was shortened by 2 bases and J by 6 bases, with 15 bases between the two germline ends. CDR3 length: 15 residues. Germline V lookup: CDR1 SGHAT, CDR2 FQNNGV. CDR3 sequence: CASSLSRVRSDTQYF. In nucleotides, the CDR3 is TGTGCCAGCAGCTTATCTAGGGTCAGGTCGGATACGCAGTATTTT.